This T cell receptor (beta chain) was identified during a study of shared clonotypes between healthy human individuals. The run depth of the assay was deep. Libraries were prepared by immunoSEQ multiplex PCR; TCRdb keeps only in-frame clonotypes and omits some of them. The profile shows around 510,000 clones, roughly 95% of them singletons. Germline values: CDR1 LGHNA, CDR2 YNFKEQ. The CDR3 runs to 17 residues. Trimming left V 1 base short and J 5 bases short, with 18 bases between. The chain uses TRBV4-2 and TRBJ2-1; D may be TRBD1 (5 bases). The sequence derives from a woman younger than 45 in good health. Sequences were obtained from naive CD4+ T cells sorted from blood. The sample's subset: CD45RA+ positively selected. The CDR3 sequence is CASSQASSSRANNEQFF. The CDR3 DNA reads TGTGCCAGCAGCCAAGCCTCCTCGTCCAGGGCGAACAATGAGCAGTTCTTC.